The 14 T cell receptor beta chains below all came from one sample that was sequenced in a study of cytomegalovirus exposure and HLA in healthy donors. Data came from immunoSEQ multiplex PCR; TCRdb stores just in-frame clones and leaves some out. The sample includes approximately 160,000 clones, about 96% of them seen just once. Sequenced input: PBMCs. The origin of the receptors is a woman aged 18 to 35 in good health and CMV-seronegative.

The chain employs TRBV18 and TRBJ1-3; 9 nucleotides match TRBD1. V shed 6 bases and J 4 bases; nucleotides not matched to a gene: 13. Germline V gives CDR1 KGHSH, CDR2 LQKENI. This CDR3 spans 17 amino acids. CDR3 in DNA: TGTGCCAGCTCTCGCGTTGGACAGGGGATTTCGGGAAACACCATATATTTT. It specifies CASSRVGQGISGNTIYF.

The chain recombines TRBV7-2 with TRBJ1-2; D perhaps matches TRBD1 (5 bases). Trimming took 1 base from V and 2 from J, leaving 14 bases between them. The CDR3 loop spans 16 amino acids. In germline, CDR1 is SGHTA, CDR2 FQGNSA. The CDR3 DNA reads TGTGCCAGCAGCTTAGGGGGCAAAAGGGGAAACTATGGCTACACCTTC. Its translation: CASSLGGKRGNYGYTF.

The V gene is TRBV7-8, the J gene TRBJ1-3; D may be TRBD1 (6 bases). Germline V gives CDR1 SGHVS, CDR2 FQNEAQ. Between the trimmed V and J ends, which lost 1 base and 3 bases, there was a span of 10 bases. The CDR3 totals 15 residues. CDR3 DNA sequence: TGTGCCAGCAGCTTAGTTACAGGGATTGGAAACACCATATATTTT. It codes for CASSLVTGIGNTIYF.

The gene calls are TRBV2 and TRBJ1-2; 8 nucleotides line up with TRBD1. Germline loops: CDR1 SNHLY, CDR2 FYNNEI. Trimming removed 6 bases from V and 0 bases from J; junction bases left unmatched: 6. CDR3 length: 15 residues. CDR3 residues: CASRGQGETNYGYTF. CDR3 DNA: TGTGCCAGCAGAGGACAGGGAGAGACTAACTATGGCTACACCTTC.

The chain uses TRBV19 and TRBJ1-1; 9 nucleotides line up with TRBD1. The CDR3 has 16 amino acids. Germline CDR1 and CDR2: LNHDA and SQIVND (reference sequence). The trim removed 6 bases at V and 4 bases at J, leaving 12 bases unmatched. The CDR3: CASRLGTGSSVTEAFF. CDR3 nucleotides: TGTGCCAGTAGGCTGGGGACAGGGTCGTCGGTCACTGAAGCTTTCTTT.

The rearrangement joins TRBV5-1 to TRBJ1-1; TRBD1 might be the D (6 bases). The CDR3 length is 15 residues. Per germline, CDR1 SGHRS and CDR2 YFSETQ. Trimming removed 3 bases from V and 4 bases from J, with 16 bases in between. The CDR3: CASSSDSSMSTEAFF. The CDR3 coding sequence is TGCGCCAGCAGCTCGGACAGCTCCATGAGCACTGAAGCTTTCTTT.

The gene calls are TRBV18 and TRBJ1-4; 7 bases match TRBD1. CDR3 length equals 14 residues. Germline V gives CDR1 KGHSH, CDR2 LQKENI. V lost 6 bases and J lost 8; bases outside the gene matches: 9. Here the CDR3 DNA reads TGTGCCAGCTCTCCGGGACAGTGGCGCGAAAAACTGTTTTTT. Encoded protein: CASSPGQWREKLFF.

The CDR3 nucleotides read TGTGCCAGCAGTTTTTCTAGCGGGGGCCCTTTGCCTTACTTC. It translates to CASSFSSGGPLPYF. The chain joins TRBV27 to TRBJ2-7, with 10 nucleotides matching TRBD2. V lost 3 bases to trimming and J lost 13 bases; unmatched junction nucleotides: 12. Germline V gene data show CDR1 as MNHEY and CDR2 as SMNVEV (reference sequence). The CDR3 spans 14 residues.

This sequence joins TRBV5-5 and TRBJ1-5; no clear D. Germline lookup yields CDR1 SGHKS and CDR2 YYEKEE (reference sequence). The CDR3 length is 12 residues. Trimming shortened V by 5 bases and J by 6 bases, and 9 bases separated the two germline ends. CDR3 in amino acids: CASSEGIQPQHF. As DNA, the CDR3 is TGTGCCAGCAGTGAGGGCATTCAGCCCCAGCATTTT.

The chain has TRBV11-3 and TRBJ1-1, with TRBD1 as a possible D gene (5 bases). Germline CDR1 is SGHNT and CDR2 is YENEEA. This CDR3 has 16 residues. Trimming cost V 1 base and J 2 bases, with 14 bases left between them. CDR3 bases: TGTGCCAGCAGCTTAGGGCGGAGCGGGGGAAACACTGAAGCTTTCTTT. Translated, it gives CASSLGRSGGNTEAFF.

V usage is TRBV7-9 and J usage is TRBJ1-1; 8 bases are a match to TRBD1. The CDR3 contains 13 residues. V shed 11 bases, J shed 4 bases, and the junction held 9 bases outside the gene matches. The germline V gene encodes CDR1 SEHNR and CDR2 FQNEAQ (reference sequence). Written as DNA, the CDR3 is TGTGCCGGGACAGGTCTTTGGGGCACTGAAGCTTTCTTT. Its protein product is CAGTGLWGTEAFF.

V gene TRBV6-5 combines with J gene TRBJ2-1; 13 positions match TRBD2. The CDR3 sequence is 16 residues long. CDR1 and CDR2 (germline): MNHEY, SVGAGI. Germline trimming cut 2 bases from V and 9 bases from J; bases unmatched to any gene: 7. The CDR3 DNA reads as TGTGCCAGCAGTTACGGACTAGCGGGGGCCCGGAGTGAGCAGTTCTTC. This sequence encodes CASSYGLAGARSEQFF.

This chain joins TRBV12-5 and TRBJ1-5, with D possibly matching TRBD1 (5 bases). Germline CDR1 and CDR2: LGHNT and FRNRAP. V was trimmed by 3 bases and J by 2 bases, leaving 17 bases between them. This CDR3 is 17 amino acids long. For the CDR3, the DNA is TGTGCTAGTGGTTTTCTCGTCGGAGGGGACCGCAATCAGCCCCAGCATTTT. Encoded protein: CASGFLVGGDRNQPQHF.

V and J are TRBV7-3 and TRBJ2-3, with 8 bases fitting TRBD1. This CDR3 is built from 15 residues. The V gene's germline CDR1 is SGHTA and CDR2 FQGTGA. J gave up 0 bases and V 5 bases, and 4 bases lay outside the gene matches. The chain's CDR3 is CASSPQGVSTDTQYF. In DNA form, the CDR3 reads TGTGCCAGCAGCCCACAGGGGGTGAGCACAGATACGCAGTATTTT.